This TCR beta chain is drawn from a study of blood T cell repertoires in COVID-19. Across the study: From the United States, Italy and Spain came samples of acute and convalescent COVID-19. Sample material is recorded as cDNA or gDNA derived from T cells, B-cell-depleted T cells, or PBMCs.

As handled by the study authors: Amplification from reference gene primers served as the basis for estimated nucleated cell counts. The assay was immunoSEQ multiplex PCR, and TCRdb's table has in-frame clones only and misses some. That table is the source of V, J and clone size, and D and trimming were worked out from the DNA. This sample has about 200,000 clones, with 86% found just once. V trimming: 5 bases; J trimming: 6 bases; junction bases outside the gene matches: 4. The CDR3 contains 13 residues. Germline CDR1 and CDR2: KGHSH and LQKENI. This clone has only one observation. This clonotype was sampled from a woman aged 50 to 65 with acute or convalescent COVID-19. V and J are TRBV18 and TRBJ2-1; the match to TRBD1 covers 7 bases. Sequencing was performed on peripheral blood. CDR3 nucleotides: TGTGCCAGCTCATTCAGGACAGGCAATGAGCAGTTCTTC. It translates to CASSFRTGNEQFF.